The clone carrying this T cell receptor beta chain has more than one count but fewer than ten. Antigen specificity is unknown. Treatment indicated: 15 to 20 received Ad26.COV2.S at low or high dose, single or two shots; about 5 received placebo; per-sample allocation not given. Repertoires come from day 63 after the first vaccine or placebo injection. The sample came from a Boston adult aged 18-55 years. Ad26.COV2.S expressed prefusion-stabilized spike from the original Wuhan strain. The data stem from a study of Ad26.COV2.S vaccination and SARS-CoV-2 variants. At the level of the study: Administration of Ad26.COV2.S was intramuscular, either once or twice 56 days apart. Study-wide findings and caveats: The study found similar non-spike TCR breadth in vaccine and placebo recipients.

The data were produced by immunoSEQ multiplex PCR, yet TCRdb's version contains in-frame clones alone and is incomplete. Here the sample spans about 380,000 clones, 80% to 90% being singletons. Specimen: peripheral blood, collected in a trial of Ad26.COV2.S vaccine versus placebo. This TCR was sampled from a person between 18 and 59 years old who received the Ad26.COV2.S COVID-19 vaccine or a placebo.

CDR3 amino acids: CASSTAREGNEQYF. CDR3 bases: TGCGCCTCATCAACTGCCAGGGAGGGTAACGAGCAGTACTTC. V is TRBV10-1 and J is TRBJ2-7, with TRBD2 identical over 7 bases. The germline V gene has CDR1 WNHNN and CDR2 SYGVQD (reference sequence). The CDR3 has 14 residues. Unmatched junction bases numbered 15, after V lost 11 bases and J lost 5 bases.